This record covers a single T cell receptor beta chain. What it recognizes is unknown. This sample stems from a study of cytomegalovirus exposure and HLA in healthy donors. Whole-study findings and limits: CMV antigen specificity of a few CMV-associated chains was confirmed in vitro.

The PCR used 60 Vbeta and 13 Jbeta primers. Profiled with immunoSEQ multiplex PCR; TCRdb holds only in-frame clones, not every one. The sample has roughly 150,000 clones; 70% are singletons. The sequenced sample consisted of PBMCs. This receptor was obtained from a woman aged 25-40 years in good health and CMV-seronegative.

In nucleotides, the CDR3 is TGTGCCAGCAGTCTTACAGGGGTAGAGACCCAGTACTTC. It encodes CASSLTGVETQYF. V usage is TRBV2 and J usage is TRBJ2-5; 7 bases are shared with TRBD1. The CDR3 has 13 residues. From germline, CDR1 is SNHLY and CDR2 FYNNEI. Germline trimming cut 5 bases from V and 4 bases from J; bases unmatched to any gene: 4.